The 19 T cell receptor beta chains reported below all come from one sample, sequenced in a study of shared clonotypes between healthy human individuals. Clones were sequenced by immunoSEQ multiplex PCR, and TCRdb holds only the in-frame ones, with some missing. The table has about 1.5 million clones, roughly 95% seen once. The sequencing sample was made of naive CD4+ T cells sorted from blood. Documented subset: CD45RA+ positively selected. These receptors came from a man younger than 40 in good health.

J is TRBJ2-2 and V is TRBV28; weak D call: TRBD1 (5 bases). CDR3 length: 16 residues. Trimming stripped 2 bases from V and 5 bases from J, with 15 bases between. CDR1 is MDHEN and CDR2 is SYDVKM in the germline V gene. DNA of the CDR3: TGTGCCAGCAGTTTACCCCAGGGTAAACGAACCGGGGAGCTGTTTTTT. The encoded protein is CASSLPQGKRTGELFF.

This chain uses TRBV7-9 with TRBJ2-7; TRBD2 matches 8 bases. In germline, CDR1 is SEHNR, CDR2 FQNEAQ (reference sequence). Trimming removed 7 bases from V and 2 bases from J; junction bases left unmatched: 10. The CDR3 totals 15 residues. CDR3 DNA sequence: TGTGCCAGCACCCCACTAGCGGTTACCCCCTACGAGCAGTACTTC. It encodes CASTPLAVTPYEQYF.

This chain links TRBV29-1 with TRBJ1-1, with D hard to call. The germline V gene encodes CDR1 SQVTM and CDR2 ANQGSEA. Trimming took 3 bases from V and 4 from J, leaving 15 bases between them. This CDR3 contains 14 residues. The CDR3 DNA reads TGCAGCGTTGAGTCCCGGGTGGGGTTCACTGAAGCTTTCTTT. It yields the protein CSVESRVGFTEAFF.

V and J are TRBV7-6 and TRBJ2-3; 7 positions match TRBD2. CDR1 is SGHVS and CDR2 is FNYEAQ in the germline V gene. V lost 3 bases to trimming and J lost 0 bases; unmatched junction nucleotides: 3. CDR3 size: 15 residues. The CDR3 coding sequence is TGTGCCAGCAGCTTGTTTAGCGGGAGCACAGATACGCAGTATTTT. Translation gives CASSLFSGSTDTQYF.

On this clone itself: The sample holds other DNA sequences that translate to the same CDR3. The V gene is TRBV11-3, the J gene TRBJ2-3, with D unresolved. CDR3 size: 15 residues. The germline CDR1 and CDR2 sequences are SGHNT and YENEEA. Trimming cost V 1 base and J 3 bases, with 11 bases left between them. The CDR3 is CASSLGLTSTDTQYF. CDR3 sequence (DNA): TGTGCCAGCAGCTTAGGCCTGACAAGTACAGATACGCAGTATTTT. Full variable domain (rest looked up from reference TRBV11-3 and TRBJ2-3): EAGVVQSPRYKIIEKKQPVAFWCNPISGHNTLYWYLQNLGQGPELLIRYENEEAVDDSQLPKDRFSAERLKGVDSTLKIQPAELGDSAVYLCASSLGLTSTDTQYFGPGTRLTVL.

V gene TRBV9 combines with J gene TRBJ2-1; D is undetermined. This CDR3 region has 14 residues. Per germline, CDR1 SGDLS and CDR2 YYNGEE. Trimming removed 4 bases at V and 5 bases at J, with 13 bases between. The DNA of the CDR3 is TGTGCCAGCAGCCCCTGGAAAGTAGACAATGAGCAGTTCTTC. This translates into CASSPWKVDNEQFF.

Here the CDR3 reads CASSPVLGPTYEQYF. The DNA of the CDR3 is TGTGCCAGCAGTCCCGTACTAGGCCCCACCTACGAGCAGTACTTC. The chain is built from TRBV6-4 and TRBJ2-7; weak D call: TRBD2 (5 bases). CDR1 MRHNA and CDR2 SNTAGT come from the germline V gene. V lost 5 bases and J lost 2, with 16 bases in between. CDR3 size: 15 residues.

This chain uses TRBV11-2 with TRBJ1-5; 8 nucleotides line up with TRBD1. The CDR3 runs to 16 residues. Germline lookup yields CDR1 SGHAT and CDR2 FQNNGV. Germline trimming cut 3 bases from V and 9 bases from J; bases unmatched to any gene: 13. CDR3 amino acids: CASSLGPGQDITPQHF. For the CDR3, the DNA is TGTGCCAGCAGCTTGGGTCCGGGACAGGACATCACGCCCCAGCATTTT. The full variable domain, its missing parts supplied by reference TRBV11-2 and TRBJ1-5, is EAGVAQSPRYKIIEKRQSVAFWCNPISGHATLYWYQQILGQGPKLLIQFQNNGVVDDSQLPKDRFSAERLKGVDSTLKIQPAKLEDSAVYLCASSLGPGQDITPQHFGDGTRLSIL.

The genes are TRBV7-2 and TRBJ2-1, with 7 bases matching TRBD1. Germline CDR1 reads SGHTA; CDR2 reads FQGNSA. CDR3 size: 14 residues. The ends lost 4 bases at V and 13 bases at J; junction bases unmatched: 13. The CDR3 protein is CASSSPTGIFSQFF. The DNA of the CDR3 is TGTGCCAGCAGCTCGCCGACAGGGATCTTTTCCCAGTTCTTC.

The V gene is TRBV5-6, the J gene TRBJ2-7; 10 bases align to TRBD2. V was clipped by 3 bases and J by 1 base; unmatched bases: 7. In germline, CDR1 is SGHDT, CDR2 YYEEEE. This CDR3 is 16 amino acids long. CDR3 in amino acids: CASSSILAGWSYEQYF. The CDR3 DNA follows: TGTGCCAGCAGCTCCATACTAGCGGGATGGTCCTACGAGCAGTACTTC.

Points on this clone: The sample carries other DNA sequences with the same CDR3. The chain links TRBV9 to TRBJ2-5; 8 positions agree with TRBD2. The ends lost 0 bases at V and 2 bases at J; junction bases unmatched: 3. The CDR3 is 15 amino acids. Germline lookup yields CDR1 SGDLS and CDR2 YYNGEE. The CDR3 coding sequence is TGTGCCAGCAGCGTAGCTGCGGGAGGACAAGAGACCCAGTACTTC. It codes for CASSVAAGGQETQYF.

The genes are TRBV19 and TRBJ1-5, with TRBD1 as a possible D gene (5 bases). V gave up 3 bases and J gave up 3 bases, with 12 bases separating them. The CDR3 loop spans 15 amino acids. Germline loops: CDR1 LNHDA, CDR2 SQIVND (reference sequence). The CDR3 bases are TGTGCCAGTAGTATGGTAGGGGCCCCCAATCAGCCCCAGCATTTT. Its protein is CASSMVGAPNQPQHF.

This clone was observed a single time. This chain joins TRBV10-3 and TRBJ1-1, with D uncertain. V lost 0 bases and J 0 bases, leaving 17 bases between the germline ends. The CDR3 covers 18 residues. Germline CDR1 is ENHRY and CDR2 is SYGVKD. CDR3 region: CAISESSRGSAMNTEAFF. The CDR3 DNA follows: TGTGCCATCAGTGAGTCGAGTCGTGGGTCCGCCATGAACACTGAAGCTTTCTTT.

CDR3 region: CASSPPWGNTNTIYF. In DNA form, the CDR3 reads TGTGCCAGCAGTCCCCCGTGGGGGAATACTAACACCATATATTTT. This chain links TRBV28 with TRBJ1-3; possible D gene TRBD1, 5 bases. This CDR3 spans 15 amino acids. V was pared by 5 bases and J by 7 bases, with 18 bases between. Germline CDR1 reads MDHEN; CDR2 reads SYDVKM.

The chain combines TRBV5-1 with TRBJ1-1; a weak D match, TRBD1 (6 bases). The CDR3 covers 14 residues. V lost 4 bases and J lost 6, with 16 bases in between. CDR1 and CDR2 (germline): SGHRS, YFSETQ. The CDR3 coding sequence is TGCGCCAGCAGCCAACAGGGAAGCATGTCTGAAGCTTTCTTT. Its translation: CASSQQGSMSEAFF.

This clone has just one count. V gene TRBV6-1 combines with J gene TRBJ1-2; no reliable D call. CDR1 is MNHNS and CDR2 is SASEGT in the germline V gene. The V and J ends lost 1 base and 3 bases respectively, with 9 bases between them. The CDR3 has 14 amino acids. The CDR3 coding sequence is TGTGCCAGCAGTGAAGTCGCTTCGCACTATGGCTACACCTTC. It specifies CASSEVASHYGYTF.

Here the CDR3 reads CASSSTGLAEAFF. The CDR3 coding sequence is TGTGCCAGTAGTTCGACAGGGTTGGCTGAAGCTTTCTTT. This rearrangement joins TRBV19 to TRBJ1-1; 7 nucleotides line up with TRBD1. The CDR3 covers 13 residues. Looked up from germline, CDR1 is LNHDA and CDR2 is SQIVND (reference sequence). Losses at the gene ends were 5 bases for V and 6 bases for J; bases not matched to a gene: 6.

The chain uses TRBV2 and TRBJ2-6, with D unresolved. The CDR3 is 17 residues long. V was cut by 6 bases and J by 0 bases, with 15 bases left in between. The germline CDR1 and CDR2 sequences are SNHLY and FYNNEI. CDR3 sequence reads: CASSRSPASSGANVLTF. CDR3 coding DNA: TGTGCCAGCAGCCGCTCTCCGGCGAGCTCTGGGGCCAACGTCCTGACTTTC.

The DNA for the CDR3 is TGTGCCAGCAGTTTCACCGGACTAGCGGGAGGCCACACAGATACGCAGTATTTT. This translates into CASSFTGLAGGHTDTQYF. The V gene is TRBV27, the J gene TRBJ2-3, with 14 bases aligning to TRBD2. The CDR3 consists of 18 residues. After removal of 3 bases from V and 2 bases from J, the junction contained 7 bases not matched to a gene. CDR1 and CDR2 (germline): MNHEY, SMNVEV (reference sequence).